This record covers a single T cell receptor beta chain. These data originate in a study of blood T cell repertoires in COVID-19. About the study: Sources were T cells, B-cell-depleted T cells, or PBMCs; the material itself was cDNA or gDNA.

From germline, CDR1 is MNHEY and CDR2 SMNVEV (reference sequence). The V and J ends lost 8 bases and 9 bases, in that order; junction bases with no gene match: 15. The CDR3 is 15 residues long. Assay: immunoSEQ multiplex PCR; the TCRdb copy retains only in-frame clones and omits some. The sample has more than 150,000 clones, 80% to 85% seen once. The sequenced sample consisted of peripheral blood. The rearrangement joins TRBV27 to TRBJ1-2; 10 nucleotides match TRBD1. The clonotype was recovered from a woman between 25 and 40 years old with acute or convalescent COVID-19. The CDR3 DNA is TGTGCCAGCTGCCCTCTGAGGGACAGGGGTTATCGCTACACCTTC. Its protein product is CASCPLRDRGYRYTF.